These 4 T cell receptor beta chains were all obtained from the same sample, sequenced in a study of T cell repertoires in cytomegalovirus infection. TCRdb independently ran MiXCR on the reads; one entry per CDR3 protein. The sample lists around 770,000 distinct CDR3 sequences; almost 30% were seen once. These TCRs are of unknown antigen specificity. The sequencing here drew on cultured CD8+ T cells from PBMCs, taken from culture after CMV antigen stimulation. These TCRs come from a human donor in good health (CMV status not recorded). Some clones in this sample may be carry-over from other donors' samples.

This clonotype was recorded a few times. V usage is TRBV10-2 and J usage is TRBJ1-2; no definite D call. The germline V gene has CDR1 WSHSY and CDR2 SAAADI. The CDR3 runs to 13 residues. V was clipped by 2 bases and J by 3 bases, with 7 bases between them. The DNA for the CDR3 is TGCGCCAGCAGTGAGACTGTTGACTATGGCTACACCTTC. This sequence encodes CASSETVDYGYTF.

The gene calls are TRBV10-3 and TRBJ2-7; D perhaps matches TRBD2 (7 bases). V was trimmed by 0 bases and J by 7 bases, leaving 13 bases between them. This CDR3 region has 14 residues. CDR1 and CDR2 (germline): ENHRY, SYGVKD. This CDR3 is CAISESGGAVEQYV. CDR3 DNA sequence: TGTGCCATCAGTGAGTCGGGGGGGGCGGTAGAGCAGTACGTC.

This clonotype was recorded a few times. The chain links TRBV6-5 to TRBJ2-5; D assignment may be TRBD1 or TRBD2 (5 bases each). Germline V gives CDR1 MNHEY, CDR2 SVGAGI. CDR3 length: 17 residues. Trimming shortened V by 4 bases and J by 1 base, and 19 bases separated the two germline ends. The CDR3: CASSSHPGYGAQETQYF. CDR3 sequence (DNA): TGTGCCAGCAGTTCCCATCCAGGCTACGGGGCCCAAGAGACCCAGTACTTC.

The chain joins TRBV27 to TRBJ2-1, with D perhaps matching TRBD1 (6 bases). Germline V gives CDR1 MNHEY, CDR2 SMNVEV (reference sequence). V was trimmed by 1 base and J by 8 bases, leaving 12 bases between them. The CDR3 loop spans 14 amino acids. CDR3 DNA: TGTGCCAGCAGTTTATTTACAGGGTCCGATGAGCAGTTCTTC. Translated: CASSLFTGSDEQFF.